This is a list of T cell receptor beta chains from one sample in a study of somatic mutations in cytotoxic T cells in rheumatoid arthritis. Some clones are missing from TCRdb's copy, which holds only in-frame ones; the method was immunoSEQ multiplex PCR. The sample contains some 20,000 clones, approximately 83% of which appear only once. Sequenced sample: CD8+ T cells sorted from blood. The receptors originated from an adult with rheumatoid arthritis. Both conserved end residues are part of each CDR3.

v_call cdr3_aa
TRBV28 CASSPRDRGNNYGYTF
TRBV29-1 CSVEDRAGYTF
TRBV9 CASSAAINSGRRDTQYF
TRBV6-9 CASSRPGLARCSGTPGQYF
TRBV18 CASSPLDSNQPQHF
TRBV2 CASSEGAYEQYF
TRBV7-2 CASSLVWAASYEQYF
TRBV6-5 CASTTGKGYTF
TRBV4-2 CASSQDRSSGYNEQFF
TRBV20-1 CSAEAGGLMFF
TRBV7-8 CASSWYTGELFF
TRBV9 CASSPGTSSSKNIQYF
TRBV5-5 CASSLLGNQPQHF
TRBV27 CASSWDREVRDEQYF
TRBV9 CASGPGGGAGNTIYF
TRBV11-2 CASSPGSRVHTDTQYF
TRBV6-5 CASSYGGGEKLFF
TRBV5-1 CASSKKGLAGGWNEQFF
TRBV7-8 CASRSRASGNTIYF
TRBV2 CASSRVGPSYEQYF
TRBV6-1 CASSGGRGYNSPLHF
TRBV30 CAWSTKDRLNTEAFF
TRBV7-9 CASSSHPLQGARTGELFF
TRBV7-9 CASSLSGADTQYF